This T cell receptor beta chain was identified during a study of a mutant IDH1 vaccine in newly diagnosed glioma. Regarding the study as a whole: There seemed to be no relation between pseudoprogression and changes in top peripheral T cell clonotypes.

This CDR3 is built from 16 residues. The V gene end was trimmed by 3 bases and the J gene end by 4 bases; junction bases not matched to a gene: 9. The germline V gene has CDR1 SGHRS and CDR2 YFSETQ. TCRdb's copy holds only in-frame clones and misses some; the assay was immunoSEQ multiplex PCR. The sample lists about 44,000 clones, approximately 90% seen once, with 3% to 4.5% in the top ten. Time point of the sample: week 23, last vaccination. Topical imiquimod was applied with each vaccine dose, which held 300 ug of mutant IDH1 20-mer peptide. Of note for this clone: Antigen: not known.

The TCR originated in a middle-aged man with glioma. This chain uses TRBV5-1 with TRBJ2-1, with 8 bases identical to TRBD1. This specimen consisted of PBMCs, obtained from a glioma patient whose treatment included an IDH1 peptide vaccine. The CDR3 protein is CASSYRDRGGYNEQFF. CDR3 bases: TGCGCCAGCAGCTACCGAGACAGGGGTGGGTACAATGAGCAGTTCTTC.